These 3 T cell receptor beta chains were all obtained from the same sample, sequenced in a study of shared clonotypes between healthy human individuals. TCRdb's copy holds only in-frame clones and misses some; the assay was immunoSEQ multiplex PCR. The table lists 400,000 or so clones, about 97% of them singletons. Sequenced: memory CD8+ T cells sorted from blood. Subset described: CD45RO+ cells pooled with CCR7-negative TemRA cells. The source is a man under 40 in good health.

Turning to this clone: Other DNA sequences in the same sample also yield this CDR3. The chain combines TRBV28 with TRBJ2-7; no clear D. This CDR3 is built from 12 residues. V was pared by 6 bases and J by 2 bases, with 8 bases between. Germline V gene data show CDR1 as MDHEN and CDR2 as SYDVKM. CDR3: CASSLKAYEQYF. The CDR3 DNA is TGTGCCAGCAGCTTAAAAGCCTACGAGCAGTACTTC.

V is TRBV19 and J is TRBJ2-6; 9 positions agree with TRBD1. The CDR3 runs 16 residues. Germline CDR1 is LNHDA and CDR2 is SQIVND (reference sequence). V was clipped by 11 bases and J by 3 bases; unmatched bases: 11. The CDR3 loop is CAVTGTGFFGANVLTF. The CDR3 region has the DNA TGTGCCGTAACCGGGACAGGGTTTTTTGGGGCCAACGTCCTGACTTTC.

V gene TRBV19 combines with J gene TRBJ2-3, with no clear D. V was pared by 10 bases and J by 0 bases, with 17 bases between. This CDR3 contains 15 residues. In germline, CDR1 is LNHDA, CDR2 SQIVND (reference sequence). This CDR3 is CATSQNWPSTDTQYF. DNA for the CDR3: TGTGCCACTTCCCAGAACTGGCCGAGCACAGATACGCAGTATTTT.